Listed below are T cell receptor beta chains from one sample, sequenced in a study of OX40 agonist ivuxolimab in advanced cancers. The repertoire was sequenced with immunoSEQ multiplex PCR; TCRdb's copy has only in-frame clones and lacks some. The sample consists of over 40,000 clones, 85% of them appearing once. The sequences come from CD4+ or CD8+ T cells sorted from blood, collected in a trial of the OX40 agonist ivuxolimab. The receptor source for this set is an adult with an advanced solid tumor such as melanoma, head and neck, liver or kidney cancer. Both conserved end residues are part of each CDR3. Each record gives: CDR3 length, V gene, clone size, J gene, D gene, CDR3 protein, CDR3 DNA. The D gene is left open where the match is weak. Size is omitted from some rows. Given values are once, few, many or a class for expanded clones.

length: 14
V: TRBV15
size: -
J: TRBJ1-5
D: -
CDR3: CATSRFTGSQPQHF
DNA: TGTGCCACCAGCAGATTTACGGGTAGCCAGCCCCAACATTTT

length: 14
V: TRBV12-5
size: -
J: TRBJ2-7
D: -
CDR3: CASGSPRTDYEQYF
DNA: TGTGCTAGTGGTTCGCCCCGGACAGACTACGAGCAGTACTTC

length: 15
V: TRBV7-6
size: -
J: TRBJ2-7
D: -
CDR3: CASSSTLNGAYEQYF
DNA: TGTGCCAGCAGCTCAACGCTAAATGGGGCCTACGAGCAGTACTTC

length: 13
V: TRBV7-6
size: -
J: TRBJ2-1
D: -
CDR3: CASSSDYNNEQFF
DNA: TGTGCCAGCAGCTCGGACTACAACAATGAGCAGTTCTTC

length: 13
V: TRBV7-9
size: -
J: TRBJ2-3
D: -
CDR3: CASKRGSTDTQYF
DNA: TGTGCCAGCAAACGGGGGAGCACAGATACGCAGTATTTT

length: 16
V: TRBV27
size: once
J: TRBJ2-1
D: -
CDR3: CASSIRQHSSYNEQFF
DNA: TGTGCCAGCAGCATCCGACAGCATAGCTCCTACAATGAGCAGTTCTTC

length: 16
V: TRBV10-1
size: -
J: TRBJ2-2
D: -
CDR3: CASSRVWGVGTGELFF
DNA: TGCGCCAGCAGCCGAGTCTGGGGGGTTGGCACCGGGGAGCTGTTTTTT

length: 12
V: TRBV29-1
size: -
J: TRBJ1-2
D: -
CDR3: CSAAGFDYGYTF
DNA: TGCAGCGCCGCAGGATTCGACTATGGCTACACCTTC

length: 17
V: TRBV7-9
size: -
J: TRBJ2-2
D: -
CDR3: CASSFQGGRLDTGELFF
DNA: TGTGCCAGCAGCTTCCAGGGGGGACGCCTCGACACCGGGGAGCTGTTTTTT

length: 15
V: TRBV4-1
size: -
J: TRBJ2-5
D: TRBD2
CDR3: CASSQSLAGTETQYF
DNA: TGCGCCAGCAGCCAGTCACTAGCGGGAACGGAGACCCAGTACTTC

length: 15
V: TRBV5-1
size: -
J: TRBJ2-3
D: -
CDR3: CASSRGDGATDTQYF
DNA: TGCGCCAGCAGCCGCGGGGACGGGGCCACAGATACGCAGTATTTT

length: 16
V: TRBV7-2
size: -
J: TRBJ2-3
D: -
CDR3: CASSFRPQAYTDTQYF
DNA: TGTGCCAGCAGCTTTCGGCCCCAGGCCTACACAGATACGCAGTATTTT

length: 16
V: TRBV28
size: -
J: TRBJ2-3
D: TRBD2
CDR3: CASSYLSPTSTDTQYF
DNA: TGTGCCAGCAGTTACCTCTCTCCGACTAGCACCGATACGCAGTATTTT

length: 14
V: TRBV14
size: -
J: TRBJ2-1
D: TRBD2
CDR3: CASSRAGPYNEQFF
DNA: TGTGCCAGCAGCAGAGCGGGGCCCTACAATGAGCAGTTCTTC

length: 19
V: TRBV11-2
size: -
J: TRBJ2-2
D: TRBD2
CDR3: CASSFRILAGGLDTGELFF
DNA: TGTGCCAGCAGCTTTCGTATCCTAGCGGGAGGATTGGACACCGGGGAGCTGTTTTTT

length: 14
V: TRBV19
size: -
J: TRBJ2-3
D: -
CDR3: CASNDRPLADTQYF
DNA: TGTGCCAGTAATGACCGGCCTTTAGCAGATACGCAGTATTTT

length: 15
V: TRBV14
size: -
J: TRBJ2-7
D: -
CDR3: CASSQDPGHLYEQYF
DNA: TGTGCCAGCAGCCAAGATCCGGGACACCTCTACGAGCAGTACTTC

length: 15
V: TRBV7-9
size: -
J: TRBJ1-5
D: -
CDR3: CASSLAVGSNQPQHF
DNA: TGTGCCAGCAGCTTAGCGGTGGGGAGCAATCAGCCCCAGCATTTT

length: 17
V: TRBV2
size: -
J: TRBJ2-6
D: TRBD1
CDR3: CASKTGTGLEGANVLTF
DNA: TGTGCCAGCAAAACCGGGACAGGGCTGGAGGGGGCCAACGTCCTGACTTTC

length: 12
V: TRBV6-5
size: -
J: TRBJ2-3
D: TRBD2
CDR3: CASSNLRDYSYF
DNA: TGTGCCAGCAGTAACCTCCGGGACTACTCGTATTTT

length: 13
V: TRBV11-2
size: -
J: TRBJ1-5
D: -
CDR3: CASSPASNQPQHF
DNA: TGTGCCAGCAGCCCCGCATCGAATCAGCCCCAGCATTTT

length: 14
V: TRBV7-9
size: -
J: TRBJ1-4
D: -
CDR3: CASSLRGDNEKLFF
DNA: TGTGCCAGCAGCTTAAGGGGGGATAATGAAAAACTGTTTTTT

length: 14
V: TRBV4-3
size: once
J: TRBJ2-5
D: -
CDR3: CASSQEPGRETQYF
DNA: TGCGCCAGCAGCCAAGAGCCGGGAAGGGAGACCCAGTACTTC

length: 18
V: TRBV6-1
size: few
J: TRBJ1-4
D: -
CDR3: CASSEAWSNAPGREKLFF
DNA: TGTGCCAGCAGTGAAGCGTGGTCCAACGCCCCCGGGAGGGAAAAACTGTTTTTT

length: 16
V: TRBV9
size: -
J: TRBJ2-1
D: TRBD1
CDR3: CASSVVVTGPYNEQFF
DNA: TGTGCCAGCAGCGTAGTAGTGACAGGGCCCTACAATGAGCAGTTCTTC

length: 13
V: TRBV25-1
size: -
J: TRBJ1-1
D: -
CDR3: CASSVQLNTEAFF
DNA: TGTGCCAGCAGTGTTCAGCTGAACACTGAAGCTTTCTTT

length: 20
V: TRBV27
size: -
J: TRBJ2-7
D: TRBD2
CDR3: CASSLWGSGTGSGRIYEQYF
DNA: TGTGCCAGCAGTTTATGGGGGTCGGGGACGGGTAGCGGGAGAATCTACGAGCAGTACTTC

length: 14
V: TRBV4-2
size: -
J: TRBJ1-4
D: TRBD1
CDR3: CASSRGDSVEKLFF
DNA: TGTGCCAGCAGCCGAGGGGACAGCGTTGAAAAACTGTTTTTT

length: 13
V: TRBV19
size: -
J: TRBJ1-1
D: TRBD1
CDR3: CASSIGGTGRAFF
DNA: TGTGCCAGTAGTATTGGGGGGACAGGGAGAGCTTTCTTT

length: 14
V: TRBV5-8
size: -
J: TRBJ2-5
D: TRBD2
CDR3: CASSLRLARETQYF
DNA: TGTGCCAGCAGCTTGAGACTAGCGAGAGAGACCCAGTACTTC

length: 13
V: TRBV18
size: -
J: TRBJ1-1
D: -
CDR3: CASSEGGNTEAFF
DNA: TGTGCCAGCTCAGAAGGTGGGAACACTGAAGCTTTCTTT

length: 13
V: TRBV15
size: -
J: TRBJ2-5
D: -
CDR3: CATSRDRQETQYF
DNA: TGTGCCACCAGCAGAGATCGGCAAGAGACCCAGTACTTC

length: 15
V: TRBV11-2
size: few
J: TRBJ2-1
D: TRBD1
CDR3: CASSLEDRTGDEQFF
DNA: TGTGCCAGCAGCTTAGAGGACAGGACGGGCGATGAGCAGTTCTTC

length: 13
V: TRBV7-2
size: -
J: TRBJ1-1
D: -
CDR3: CASRNGGSAEAFF
DNA: TGTGCCAGCAGAAACGGAGGGAGCGCTGAAGCTTTCTTT

length: 17
V: TRBV29-1
size: -
J: TRBJ2-6
D: TRBD1
CDR3: CSVPRSATGLGANVLTF
DNA: TGCAGCGTTCCTCGATCAGCGACAGGGCTTGGGGCCAACGTCCTGACTTTC

length: 12
V: TRBV5-8
size: -
J: TRBJ1-2
D: -
CDR3: CASSLAKISYTF
DNA: TGTGCCAGCAGCTTGGCCAAGATTAGCTACACCTTC

length: 13
V: TRBV11-2
size: -
J: TRBJ2-7
D: -
CDR3: CASRPQKTYEQYF
DNA: TGTGCCAGCAGGCCACAGAAAACCTACGAGCAGTACTTC

length: 13
V: TRBV10-2
size: medium-sized
J: TRBJ2-5
D: TRBD2
CDR3: CASKVAGQETQYF
DNA: TGCGCCAGCAAGGTAGCGGGGCAAGAGACCCAGTACTTC

length: 16
V: TRBV12-5
size: few
J: TRBJ1-1
D: -
CDR3: CASGLWGQGGSTEAFF
DNA: TGTGCTAGTGGTTTGTGGGGGCAGGGAGGAAGCACTGAAGCTTTCTTT

length: 15
V: TRBV7-9
size: -
J: TRBJ2-1
D: -
CDR3: CASSPRTLRGNEQFF
DNA: TGTGCCAGCAGTCCACGGACCCTAAGAGGGAATGAGCAGTTCTTC

length: 14
V: TRBV6-6
size: -
J: TRBJ2-7
D: TRBD2
CDR3: CASSASGGIYEQYF
DNA: TGTGCCAGCAGTGCAAGCGGGGGGATCTACGAGCAGTACTTC

length: 11
V: TRBV25-1
size: once
J: TRBJ2-7
D: -
CDR3: CASIQDYEQYF
DNA: TGTGCCAGCATCCAGGACTACGAGCAGTACTTC

length: 14
V: TRBV30
size: few
J: TRBJ1-5
D: -
CDR3: CAWSVPYSNQPQHF
DNA: TGTGCCTGGAGTGTACCTTATAGCAATCAGCCCCAGCATTTT

length: 15
V: TRBV28
size: once
J: TRBJ2-7
D: TRBD2
CDR3: CASSPLAGDLYEQYF
DNA: TGTGCCAGCAGTCCCCTAGCGGGAGACCTCTACGAGCAGTACTTC

length: 12
V: TRBV12-5
size: -
J: TRBJ2-3
D: -
CDR3: CASGLPGNTQYF
DNA: TGTGCTAGTGGTTTGCCCGGAAATACGCAGTATTTT

length: 15
V: TRBV28
size: -
J: TRBJ2-7
D: TRBD2
CDR3: CASSSAWAGDIEQYF
DNA: TGTGCCAGCAGTTCCGCTTGGGCGGGAGATATCGAGCAGTACTTC

length: 15
V: TRBV30
size: -
J: TRBJ1-2
D: -
CDR3: CAWSPVGRLNYGYTF
DNA: TGTGCCTGGAGTCCGGTTGGACGGTTGAACTATGGCTACACCTTC

length: 15
V: TRBV14
size: few
J: TRBJ1-5
D: -
CDR3: CASSQGGAGNQPQHF
DNA: TGTGCCAGCAGCCAGGGGGGGGCTGGCAATCAGCCCCAGCATTTT

length: 11
V: TRBV28
size: -
J: TRBJ1-2
D: -
CDR3: CASSPPPGYTF
DNA: TGTGCCAGCAGTCCCCCCCCCGGCTACACCTTC

length: 15
V: TRBV13
size: -
J: TRBJ1-1
D: -
CDR3: CASSLGGPTNTEAFF
DNA: TGTGCCAGCAGCTTAGGGGGACCCACGAACACTGAAGCTTTCTTT

length: 16
V: TRBV10-3
size: -
J: TRBJ2-7
D: -
CDR3: CAISEQPGTLGGEQYF
DNA: TGTGCCATCAGTGAGCAGCCCGGGACCCTGGGAGGCGAGCAGTACTTC

length: 15
V: TRBV28
size: few
J: TRBJ1-1
D: -
CDR3: CASSPTLGANTEAFF
DNA: TGTGCCAGCAGTCCCACCCTAGGAGCCAACACTGAAGCTTTCTTT

length: 12
V: TRBV28
size: -
J: TRBJ2-2
D: -
CDR3: CASSLVPGELFF
DNA: TGTGCCAGCAGTTTAGTCCCCGGGGAGCTGTTTTTT

length: 14
V: TRBV11-3
size: -
J: TRBJ2-3
D: -
CDR3: CASSFFGSTDTQYF
DNA: TGTGCCAGCAGCTTTTTCGGGAGCACAGATACGCAGTATTTT